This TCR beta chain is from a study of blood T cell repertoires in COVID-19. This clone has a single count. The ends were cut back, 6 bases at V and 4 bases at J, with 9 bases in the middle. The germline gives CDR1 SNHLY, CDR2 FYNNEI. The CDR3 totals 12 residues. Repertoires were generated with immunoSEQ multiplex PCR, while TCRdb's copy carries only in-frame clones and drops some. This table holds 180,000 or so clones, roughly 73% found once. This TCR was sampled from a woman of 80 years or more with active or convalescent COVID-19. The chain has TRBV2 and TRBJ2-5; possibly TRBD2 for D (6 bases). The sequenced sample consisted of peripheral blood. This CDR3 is CASRWEAETQYF. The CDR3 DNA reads TGTGCCAGCAGGTGGGAGGCAGAGACCCAGTACTTC.